The rows below give T cell receptor beta chains drawn from one sample of a study of T cell responses to AZD1222 COVID-19 vaccine. The assay was immunoSEQ multiplex PCR, and TCRdb's table has in-frame clones only and misses some. The table has 140,000 to 150,000 clones, about 86% seen once. This specimen was peripheral blood, taken 28 days after the second AZD1222 dose. The source of these receptors is an adult who received the AZD1222 COVID-19 vaccine. CDR3s include the opening cysteine and the closing phenylalanine or tryptophan. A D gene is named only where the DNA matches it firmly. The listing skips clone size in some rows; elsewhere it reads once, few, many or a size class.

>TRBJ1-2|-|TRBD1|TRBV19
TGTGCCAGTATTCGGGACAGTAGTAAGTCTGGCTACACCTTC
CASIRDSSKSGYTF
>TRBJ2-1|-|TRBD1|TRBV5-1
TGCGCCAGCAACCTACAGGGGGCGAATGAGCAGTTCTTC
CASNLQGANEQFF
>TRBJ2-7|-|-|TRBV12-3/TRBV12-4
TGTGCCAGCAGTGCCGGAGGTTCCTACGAGCAGTACTTC
CASSAGGSYEQYF
>TRBJ1-2|-|-|TRBV7-6
TGTGCCAGCAGCGCGGAATACACCTTC
CASSAEYTF
>TRBJ1-1|-|-|TRBV5-1
TGCGCCAGCAGCTTTACCGGAGACACTGAAGCTTTCTTT
CASSFTGDTEAFF
>TRBJ1-2|once|-|TRBV11-2
TGTGCCAGCAGTCTAGGGCATGGCTACACCTTC
CASSLGHGYTF
>TRBJ2-1|-|-|TRBV10-2
TGCGCCAGCACAATCCCCAATGAGGGTCCTGAGCAGTTCTTC
CASTIPNEGPEQFF
>TRBJ2-2|-|TRBD1|TRBV28
TGTGCCAGCAGGGGACAGGGGGAGGCCGGGGAGCTGTTTTTT
CASRGQGEAGELFF
>TRBJ1-5|-|-|TRBV18
TGTGCCAGCTCACAAACAGAGATTAGCAATCAGCCCCAGCATTTT
CASSQTEISNQPQHF
>TRBJ1-3|-|-|TRBV30
TGTGCCTGGGTCCCCGGGGGGAACACCATATATTTT
CAWVPGGNTIYF
>TRBJ1-4|-|TRBD1|TRBV4-1
TGCGCCAGCAGCGCAACCGGGACAGGGAGTGAAAAACTGTTTTTT
CASSATGTGSEKLFF
>TRBJ2-1|-|TRBD2|TRBV6-4
TGTGCCAGCACTCCGAGGCAACTAGCGGGGGGAAGCTACAATGAGCAGTTCTTC
CASTPRQLAGGSYNEQFF
>TRBJ1-4|-|TRBD1|TRBV28
TGTGCCAGCAGTTTTGGGGACAGGGCTACAAAACTGTTTTTT
CASSFGDRATKLFF
>TRBJ2-1|-|-|TRBV2
TGTGCCAGCAGTGTCGGGGCCAAATTCCCCTACAATGAGCAGTTCTTC
CASSVGAKFPYNEQFF
>TRBJ2-7|-|-|TRBV6-5
TGTGCCGGGGGTATCGGCTACGAGCAGTACTTC
CAGGIGYEQYF
>TRBJ1-1|-|TRBD1|TRBV24-1
TGTGCCACCAGTGATGCAGGGACAGGGAACACTGAAGCTTTCTTT
CATSDAGTGNTEAFF
>TRBJ2-5|-|-|TRBV18
TGTGCCAGCTCACCCCCGACAGGGACTCAAGAGACCCAGTACTTC
CASSPPTGTQETQYF
>TRBJ2-1|-|-|TRBV2
TGTGCCAGCAGTGTGGCTCCCTCGGGTTACAATGAGCAGTTCTTC
CASSVAPSGYNEQFF
>TRBJ1-4|-|-|TRBV7-2
TGTGCCAGCAGCTTATCAGGCACTAATGAAAAACTGTTTTTT
CASSLSGTNEKLFF
>TRBJ2-5|few|-|TRBV30
TGTGCCTGGAGGCTAGGGGGGGGCGGGGAGACCCAGTACTTC
CAWRLGGGGETQYF
>TRBJ2-7|-|TRBD2|TRBV5-1
TGCGCCAGCAGCTTTAGCGGGAGTCAATACGAGCAGTACTTC
CASSFSGSQYEQYF
>TRBJ2-5|-|TRBD2|TRBV28
TGTGCCAGCAGTTTATGGACGGGAGGGCCAGGCGAGACCCAGTACTTC
CASSLWTGGPGETQYF
>TRBJ1-2|once|-|TRBV3-1/TRBV3-2
TGTGCCAGCAGCCAAGACCCCATCTATGGCTACACCTTC
CASSQDPIYGYTF
>TRBJ1-5|-|-|TRBV6-5
TGTGCCAGCAGATCAATTCGCGGGCAGCCCCAGCATTTT
CASRSIRGQPQHF
>TRBJ2-1|-|-|TRBV7-9
TGTGCCTTAGCACTGTACAATGAGCAGTTCTTC
CALALYNEQFF
>TRBJ1-2|-|-|TRBV6-6
TGTGCCAGCAGTTATGAGGCCGGCTATGGCTACACCTTC
CASSYEAGYGYTF
>TRBJ1-1|few|-|TRBV30
TGTGCCTGGAGTGGGGATTTGAACACTGAAGCTTTCTTT
CAWSGDLNTEAFF
>TRBJ1-6|few|-|TRBV6-5
TGTGCCAGCAGTTACTCCATTATTATGAGTTCACCCCTCCACTTT
CASSYSIIMSSPLHF
>TRBJ1-4|-|-|TRBV19
TGTGCCAGTGGATCAGGGTTTGCAACTAATGAAAAACTGTTTTTT
CASGSGFATNEKLFF
>TRBJ1-4|-|-|TRBV27
TGTGCCAGCAGTCCCTCACAGGTTCCAACTAATGAAAAACTGTTTTTT
CASSPSQVPTNEKLFF